The clone carrying this T cell receptor (beta chain) has a handful of counts. Its antigen is unidentified. The V end lost 5 bases, the J end lost 11 bases, and 15 bases lay between the germline ends. CDR1 is MNHEY, CDR2 SMNVEV, per germline (reference sequence). CDR3 length: 13 amino acids. Individual cDNA molecules (in the library) carried attached unique molecular identifiers. Methods used by the authors: Per sample, the median was 95,638 TCRs, with values from roughly 23,000 to 700,000. Each CDR3 protein is one row after TCRdb ran MiXCR on the reads. TCRdb's processing, not the authors' own work, is the source of the V and J calls. The sample lists about 120,000 distinct CDR3 sequences, around 9% occurring once. RNA extraction used unfractionated whole blood as the source of total RNA. This specimen comes from a study of human T cells and chemical hapten exposure. Study-wide context: From small differences in pooled library volume came most of the variation in per-sample TCR yields.

Findings and limits, study-wide: No shift was seen in TCRs above 1 in 1000 frequency with DPC sensitization.

Sequences were obtained from whole blood. The chain links TRBV27 to TRBJ1-4; D gene uncertain. This sequence originates from a human donor in good health. Some clones in this sample may be carry-over from other donors' samples. The chain's CDR3 is CASSPSTPLKLFF. The CDR3 coding sequence is TGTGCCAGCAGTCCTTCGACACCCCTTAAACTGTTTTTT.